This is a list of T cell receptor beta chains from one sample in a study of T-cell memory formation after mild COVID-19. TCRdb reprocessed the 5' RACE reads with MiXCR, giving one entry per CDR3 protein. The data hold 200,000 to 250,000 distinct CDR3 sequences, with roughly 17% observed a single time. The sequenced sample consisted of PBMCs or a T cell subset sorted from them (not recorded which). Receptors originate from a man aged 18 to 29 who had mild COVID-19 (a few samples of this study predate the infection). Cell type and time point are not known. Both conserved end residues are part of each CDR3. D genes are given only for firm matches. Only part of the rows carry a size: once, few, many, or a class if the clone is expanded.

CASTFGRGGEQFF TGTGCCAGCACCTTCGGACGGGGAGGTGAGCAGTTCTTC 13 TRBJ2-1 - TRBV2 -
CASSLLYGKNTEAFF TGTGCCAGCAGTTTATTATACGGGAAGAACACTGAAGCTTTCTTT 15 TRBJ1-1 - TRBV12-3/TRBV12-4 -
CASSFNGRETQYF TGTGCCAGCAGTTTCAACGGAAGGGAGACCCAGTACTTC 13 TRBJ2-5 - TRBV12-3/TRBV12-4 -
CASSLVGPISYNEQFF TGTGCCAGCAGCTTGGTAGGGCCCATCTCCTACAATGAGCAGTTCTTC 16 TRBJ2-1 - TRBV5-8 -
CASRETPKVSLHF TGTGCCAGCAGGGAGACGCCGAAGGTATCCCTCCACTTT 13 TRBJ1-6 - TRBV27 -
CASHLDGAYEQYF TGCGCCAGCCACCTCGACGGTGCCTACGAGCAGTACTTC 13 TRBJ2-7 - TRBV5-1 many
CASTILSLAGNEQFF TGCGCCAGCACAATCCTTTCCCTAGCGGGCAATGAGCAGTTCTTC 15 TRBJ2-1 TRBD2 TRBV5-1 many
CASSLALVNTGELFF TGTGCCAGCAGCTTAGCACTGGTTAACACCGGGGAGCTGTTTTTT 15 TRBJ2-2 - TRBV7-8 once
CASSLGQDRTDTQYF TGTGCCAGCAGCCTAGGACAGGACCGCACAGATACGCAGTATTTT 15 TRBJ2-3 TRBD1 TRBV7-3 few
CSARNWAGGPRKDEQFF TGCAGTGCTAGAAATTGGGCGGGGGGGCCCCGGAAGGACGAGCAGTTCTTC 17 TRBJ2-1 TRBD2 TRBV20-1 -
CASRLLRAGETEAFF TGTGCCAGTAGACTCCTGAGGGCGGGGGAAACTGAAGCTTTCTTT 15 TRBJ1-1 - TRBV19 -
CASSEGLAVPTDTQYF TGCGCCAGCAGCGAGGGACTAGCGGTTCCCACAGATACGCAGTATTTT 16 TRBJ2-3 TRBD2 TRBV5-1 -
CASRPRDRAHNEQFF TGTGCCAGCAGACCCCGGGACAGGGCACACAATGAGCAGTTCTTC 15 TRBJ2-1 TRBD1 TRBV2 -
CASNRDRPYNEQFF TGCGCCAGCAACCGGGACAGGCCCTACAATGAGCAGTTCTTC 14 TRBJ2-1 TRBD1 TRBV5-1 few
CASSLALGQGSNEQFF TGTGCCAGCAGCTTAGCCCTGGGACAGGGTTCCAATGAGCAGTTCTTC 16 TRBJ2-1 TRBD1 TRBV7-6 -
CASRPAGGSGELFF TGTGCCAGCAGGCCGGCAGGGGGCTCCGGGGAGCTGTTTTTT 14 TRBJ2-2 TRBD1 TRBV12-3/TRBV12-4 few
CASSPISMAANYGYTF TGTGCCAGCAGCCCCATTTCGATGGCAGCTAACTATGGCTACACCTTC 16 TRBJ1-2 - TRBV12-3/TRBV12-4 -
CASSIVGNAEAFF TGTGCCAGTAGTATCGTGGGGAACGCTGAAGCTTTCTTT 13 TRBJ1-1 - TRBV19 few
CASSKGQGQRKMNTEAFF TGTGCCAGCAGCAAAGGCCAGGGACAGAGAAAGATGAACACTGAAGCTTTCTTT 18 TRBJ1-1 - TRBV21-1 -
CASSLGGQGAENTF TGTGCCAGCAGCTTAGGTGGCCAGGGGGCTGAGAACACCTTC 14 TRBJ1-2 TRBD1 TRBV7-2 few
CASSSQTSGDNEQFF TGTGCCAGCAGCTCCCAGACTAGCGGTGACAATGAGCAGTTCTTC 15 TRBJ2-1 TRBD2 TRBV5-4 many
CASSVSGVRETQYF TGTGCCAGCAGCGTATCTGGGGTCCGGGAGACCCAGTACTTC 14 TRBJ2-5 - TRBV9 -
CASSGTGGFVEGYGYTF TGTGCCAGCAGCGGGACAGGGGGATTCGTAGAGGGCTATGGCTACACCTTC 17 TRBJ1-2 TRBD1 TRBV7-2 -
CSARGDRPNQPQHF TGCAGTGCTAGGGGGGACAGGCCGAATCAGCCCCAGCATTTT 14 TRBJ1-5 TRBD1 TRBV20-1 -
CASSPPGGNEKLFF TGTGCCAGCAGTCCTCCGGGCGGTAATGAAAAACTGTTTTTT 14 TRBJ1-4 - TRBV12-3/TRBV12-4 -
CSVETDVSGNTIYF TGCAGCGTGGAGACAGACGTCTCTGGAAACACCATATATTTT 14 TRBJ1-3 - TRBV29-1 -
CASSITAGGQETQYF TGTGCCAGCAGCATCACAGCGGGGGGGCAAGAGACCCAGTACTTC 15 TRBJ2-5 TRBD2 TRBV7-2 -